This T cell receptor (beta chain) was retrieved from a study of blood T cells in healthy people across ages. Study as a whole: Template switching captured about one barcoded beta molecule per two T cells.

Through a sample-barcoded 5' primer and a J-beta primer mix, a second PCR was run for roughly 7 to 11 cycles. From the 5' RACE reads, TCRdb called clonotypes with MiXCR, one entry per CDR3 protein. The sample carries hundreds of thousands of distinct CDR3 sequences, roughly three fifths recorded once. As concerns this clonotype: The antigen remains undetermined.

Overall study findings and caveats: Older age coincided with a roughly linear decline in TCR beta diversity per million T cells.

The material sequenced was blood. The clonotype comes from a man in his sixties in good health.

The CDR3 DNA is TGTGCCAGCAGCGTAGGACTAGCGGGGATCCAAGAGACCCAGTACTTC. Translation: CASSVGLAGIQETQYF. This rearrangement joins TRBV9 to TRBJ2-5, with TRBD2 identical over 11 bases. The V segment lost 0 bases and the J segment 1 base; nucleotides outside the gene matches: 2. Germline CDR1 reads SGDLS; CDR2 reads YYNGEE. The CDR3 extends over 16 amino acids.